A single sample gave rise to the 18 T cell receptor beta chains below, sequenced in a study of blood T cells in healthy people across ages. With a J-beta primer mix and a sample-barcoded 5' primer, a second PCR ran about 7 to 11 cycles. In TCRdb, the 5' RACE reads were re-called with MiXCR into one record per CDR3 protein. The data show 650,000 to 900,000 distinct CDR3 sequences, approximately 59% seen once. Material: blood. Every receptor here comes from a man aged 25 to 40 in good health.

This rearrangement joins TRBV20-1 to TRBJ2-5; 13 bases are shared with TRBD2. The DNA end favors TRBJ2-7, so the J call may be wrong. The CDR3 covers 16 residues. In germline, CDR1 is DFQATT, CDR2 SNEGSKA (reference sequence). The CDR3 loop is CSARDLSTSGGYEQYF. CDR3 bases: TGCAGTGCTAGAGATCTTTCGACTAGCGGGGGGTACGAGCAGTACTTC.

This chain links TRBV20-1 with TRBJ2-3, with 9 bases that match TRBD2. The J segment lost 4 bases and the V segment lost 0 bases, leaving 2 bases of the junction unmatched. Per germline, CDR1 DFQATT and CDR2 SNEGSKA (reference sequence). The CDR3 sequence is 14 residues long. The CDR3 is CSARDERGADTQYF. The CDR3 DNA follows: TGCAGTGCTAGAGACGAGCGGGGGGCAGATACGCAGTATTTT.

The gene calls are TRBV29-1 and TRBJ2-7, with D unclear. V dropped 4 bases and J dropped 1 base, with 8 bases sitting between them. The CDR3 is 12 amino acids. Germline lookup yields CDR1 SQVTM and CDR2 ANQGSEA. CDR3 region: CSVAGISYEQYF. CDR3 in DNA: TGCAGCGTTGCAGGAATTTCCTACGAGCAGTACTTC.

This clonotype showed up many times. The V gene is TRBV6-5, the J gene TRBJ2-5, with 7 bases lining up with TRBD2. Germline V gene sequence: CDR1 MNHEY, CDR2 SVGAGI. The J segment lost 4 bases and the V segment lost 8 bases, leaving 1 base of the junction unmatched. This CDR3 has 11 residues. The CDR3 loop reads CASGGGETQYF. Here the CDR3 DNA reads TGTGCCAGCGGGGGGGGAGAGACCCAGTACTTC.

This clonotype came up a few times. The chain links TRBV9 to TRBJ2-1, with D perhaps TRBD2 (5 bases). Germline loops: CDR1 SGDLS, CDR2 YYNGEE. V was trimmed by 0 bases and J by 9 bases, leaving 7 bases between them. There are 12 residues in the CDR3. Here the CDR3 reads CASSVVEAEQFF. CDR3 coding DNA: TGTGCCAGCAGCGTAGTGGAGGCTGAGCAGTTCTTC.

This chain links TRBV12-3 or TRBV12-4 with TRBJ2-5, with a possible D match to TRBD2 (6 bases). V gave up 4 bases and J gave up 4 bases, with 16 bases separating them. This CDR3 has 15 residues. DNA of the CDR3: TGTGCCAGCAGTTCAAGGGTGGAGGGGTTAGAGACCCAGTACTTC. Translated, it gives CASSSRVEGLETQYF.

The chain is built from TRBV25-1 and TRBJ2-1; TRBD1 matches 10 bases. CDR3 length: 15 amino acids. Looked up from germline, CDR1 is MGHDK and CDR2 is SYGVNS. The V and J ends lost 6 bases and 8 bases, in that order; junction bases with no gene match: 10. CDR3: CASRKTGGRWDEQFF. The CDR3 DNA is TGTGCCAGCAGGAAGACAGGGGGCAGGTGGGATGAGCAGTTCTTC.

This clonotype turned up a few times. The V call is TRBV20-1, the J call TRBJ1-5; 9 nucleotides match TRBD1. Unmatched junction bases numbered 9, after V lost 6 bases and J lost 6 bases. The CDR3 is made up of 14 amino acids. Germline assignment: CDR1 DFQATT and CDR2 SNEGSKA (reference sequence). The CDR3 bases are TGCAGTGCCGGACCGGGACAGGGATTTCAGCCCCAGCATTTT. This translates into CSAGPGQGFQPQHF.

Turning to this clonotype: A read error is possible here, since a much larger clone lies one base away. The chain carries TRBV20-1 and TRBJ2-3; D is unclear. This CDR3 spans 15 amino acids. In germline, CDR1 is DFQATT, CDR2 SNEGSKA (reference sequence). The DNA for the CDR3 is TGCAGTGTTAGAGATGCGAGGTCTAGCACAGATACGCAGTATTTT. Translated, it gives CSVRDARSSTDTQYF.

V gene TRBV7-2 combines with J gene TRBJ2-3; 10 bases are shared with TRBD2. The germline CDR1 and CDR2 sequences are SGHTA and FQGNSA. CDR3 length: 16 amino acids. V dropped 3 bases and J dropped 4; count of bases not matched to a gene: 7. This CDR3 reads CASSFCSGGRADTQYF. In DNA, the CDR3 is TGTGCCAGCAGCTTCTGTAGCGGGGGGCGCGCAGATACGCAGTATTTT.

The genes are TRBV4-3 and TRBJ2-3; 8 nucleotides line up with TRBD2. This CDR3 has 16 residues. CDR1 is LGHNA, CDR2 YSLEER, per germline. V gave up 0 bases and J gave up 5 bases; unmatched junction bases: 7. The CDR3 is CASSQDNSGAGDTQYF. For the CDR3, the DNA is TGCGCCAGCAGCCAAGATAATAGCGGGGCTGGAGATACGCAGTATTTT.

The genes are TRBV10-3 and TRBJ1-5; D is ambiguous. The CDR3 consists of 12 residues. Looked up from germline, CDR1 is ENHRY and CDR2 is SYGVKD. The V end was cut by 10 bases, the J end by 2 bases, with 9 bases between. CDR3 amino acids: CATGQGNQPQHF. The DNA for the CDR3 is TGTGCCACTGGCCAGGGCAATCAGCCCCAGCATTTT.

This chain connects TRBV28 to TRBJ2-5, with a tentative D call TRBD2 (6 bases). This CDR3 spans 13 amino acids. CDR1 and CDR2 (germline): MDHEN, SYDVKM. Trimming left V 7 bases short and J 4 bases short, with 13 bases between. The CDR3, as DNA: TGTGCCAGCACCTGGGGGGTTAGAGAGACCCAGTACTTC. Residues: CASTWGVRETQYF.

The CDR3 DNA reads as TGTGCCAGCAGGGGGGACGTTTCCTACGAGCAGTACTTC. This translates into CASRGDVSYEQYF. The chain links TRBV27 to TRBJ2-7; D possibly matches TRBD1 or TRBD2 (5 bases each). The CDR3 has 13 amino acids. Germline lookup yields CDR1 MNHEY and CDR2 SMNVEV (reference sequence). Trimming shortened V by 6 bases and J by 1 base, and 10 bases separated the two germline ends.

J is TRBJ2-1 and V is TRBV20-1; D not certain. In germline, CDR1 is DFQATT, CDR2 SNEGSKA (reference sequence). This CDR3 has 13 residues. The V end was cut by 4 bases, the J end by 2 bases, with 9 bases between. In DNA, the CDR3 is TGCAGTGCTATCGATGGGACCTACAATGAGCAGTTCTTC. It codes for CSAIDGTYNEQFF.

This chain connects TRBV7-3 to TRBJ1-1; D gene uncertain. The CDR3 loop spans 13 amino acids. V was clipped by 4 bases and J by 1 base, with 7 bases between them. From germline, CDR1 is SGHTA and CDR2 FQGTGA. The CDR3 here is CASSSTPNTEAFF. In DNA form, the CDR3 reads TGTGCCAGCAGCTCGACACCGAACACTGAAGCTTTCTTT.

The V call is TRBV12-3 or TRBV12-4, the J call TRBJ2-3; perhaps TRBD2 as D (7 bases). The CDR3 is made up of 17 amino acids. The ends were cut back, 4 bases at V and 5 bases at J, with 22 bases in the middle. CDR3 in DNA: TGTGCCAGCAGTTCCCTGATCCTTAGAGGGGGGGAAGATACGCAGTATTTT. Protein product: CASSSLILRGGEDTQYF.

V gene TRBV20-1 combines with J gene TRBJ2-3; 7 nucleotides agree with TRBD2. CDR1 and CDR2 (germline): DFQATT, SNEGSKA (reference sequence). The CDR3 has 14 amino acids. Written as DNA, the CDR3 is TGCAGGGCGTTACGGGGGGTGAGCACAGATACGCAGTATTTT. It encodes CRALRGVSTDTQYF.